This T cell receptor (beta chain) was documented in a study of T cell repertoires in aging, cancer and after chemotherapy. Regarding the study as a whole: Median generation probability rose over the chemotherapy interval in each cancer cohort, suggesting rebound thymic output.

With 3 bases removed from V and 5 bases from J, the gap between germline ends came to 13 bases. CDR1 is SQVTM and CDR2 is ANQGSEA in the germline V gene. The CDR3 consists of 13 residues. Peripheral blood genomic DNA, not sorted cells or RNA, was the template. In its sample, this clonotype ranks as medium-sized (0.01 to 0.1%). Its specificity is unknown. Rearranged V-D-J TRB sequences were amplified with a mixed TRB-A/B primer pool. Each CDR3 protein gets one entry after TCRdb re-called the multiplex PCR reads with MiXCR. The sample has more than 15,000 distinct CDR3 sequences, approximately 46% seen once.

Sequences were obtained from blood. The chain employs TRBV29-1 and TRBJ2-5; D is undetermined. The receptor was derived from a human donor in good health. The CDR3 bases are TGCAGCGTTGAGGCGATTGTCGGGGAGACCCAGTACTTC. It specifies CSVEAIVGETQYF.